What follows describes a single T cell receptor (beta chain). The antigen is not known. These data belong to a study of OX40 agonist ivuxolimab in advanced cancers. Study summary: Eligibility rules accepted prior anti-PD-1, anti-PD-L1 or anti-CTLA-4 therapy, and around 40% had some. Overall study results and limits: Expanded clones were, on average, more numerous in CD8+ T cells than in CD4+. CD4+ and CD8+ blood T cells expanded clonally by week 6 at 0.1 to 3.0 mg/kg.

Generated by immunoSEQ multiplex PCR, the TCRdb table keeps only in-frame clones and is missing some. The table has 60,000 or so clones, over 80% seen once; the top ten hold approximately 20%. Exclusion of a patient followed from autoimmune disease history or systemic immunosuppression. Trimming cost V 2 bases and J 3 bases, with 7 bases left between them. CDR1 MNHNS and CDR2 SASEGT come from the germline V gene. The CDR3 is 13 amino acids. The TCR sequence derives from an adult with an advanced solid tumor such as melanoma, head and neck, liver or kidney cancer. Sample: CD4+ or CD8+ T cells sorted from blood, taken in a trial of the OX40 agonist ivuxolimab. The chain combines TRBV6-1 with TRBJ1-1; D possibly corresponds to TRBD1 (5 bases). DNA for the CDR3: TGTGCCAGCAGTGAACTCAGGGACACTGAAGCTTTCTTT. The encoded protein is CASSELRDTEAFF.